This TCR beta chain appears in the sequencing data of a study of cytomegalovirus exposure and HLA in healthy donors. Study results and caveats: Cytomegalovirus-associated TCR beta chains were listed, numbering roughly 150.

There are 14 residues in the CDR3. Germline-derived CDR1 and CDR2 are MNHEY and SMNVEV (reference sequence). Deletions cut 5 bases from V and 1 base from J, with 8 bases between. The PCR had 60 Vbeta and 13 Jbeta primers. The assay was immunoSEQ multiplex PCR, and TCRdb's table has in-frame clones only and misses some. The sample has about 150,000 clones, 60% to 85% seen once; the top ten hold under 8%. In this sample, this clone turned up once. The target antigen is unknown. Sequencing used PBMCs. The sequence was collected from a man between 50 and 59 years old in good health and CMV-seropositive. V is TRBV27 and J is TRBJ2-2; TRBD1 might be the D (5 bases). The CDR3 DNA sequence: TGTGCCAGCAGTCGTGACAGGAACACCGGGGAGCTGTTTTTT. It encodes CASSRDRNTGELFF.